This TCR beta chain is from a study of blood T cell repertoires in COVID-19. Whole-study context: The origin of the acute and convalescent COVID-19 samples was the United States, Italy and Spain.

This clone appeared a few times. The V gene lost 4 bases and the J gene lost 3 bases, with 9 bases spanning the gap. The CDR3 has 13 residues. The protocol was immunoSEQ multiplex PCR, while the TCRdb copy is restricted to in-frame clones and leaves out a portion. The sample records 150,000 to 200,000 clones, roughly 84% being singletons. The chain joins TRBV12-3 or TRBV12-4 to TRBJ1-2, with D possibly being TRBD1 (5 bases). The clonotype was recovered from an older woman who had recovered from COVID-19. Sequencing was performed on PBMCs or T cells enriched from blood (not recorded which). The CDR3: CASSSGSYYGYTF. The CDR3 DNA follows: TGTGCCAGCAGTTCAGGGTCCTACTATGGCTACACCTTC.